Each of the 20 T cell receptor beta chains below was sequenced from the same sample in a study of cytomegalovirus exposure and HLA in healthy donors. This PCR relied on a set of 60 Vbeta primers and 13 Jbeta primers. Assay used: immunoSEQ multiplex PCR; TCRdb lists only in-frame clones, some missing. In the table there are under 200,000 clones, roughly 80% of which are singletons. Specimen: PBMCs. These receptor sequences come from a male donor in good health and CMV-seropositive.

The gene calls are TRBV2 and TRBJ2-3, with TRBD2 identical over 8 bases. V dropped 8 bases and J dropped 1; count of bases not matched to a gene: 11. Germline V gene sequence: CDR1 SNHLY, CDR2 FYNNEI. CDR3 length: 16 amino acids. The DNA of the CDR3 is TGTGCCAGCCGGATTGATAGCGGGACTGGCACAGATACGCAGTATTTT. This translates into CASRIDSGTGTDTQYF.

This clone has just one count. The same CDR3 is also encoded by other DNA sequences in this sample. The chain links TRBV6-5 to TRBJ1-2, with D perhaps matching TRBD1 (5 bases). Germline-derived CDR1 and CDR2 are MNHEY and SVGAGI. The CDR3 extends over 14 amino acids. V lost 2 bases to trimming and J lost 4 bases, with 11 bases between them. The CDR3 region has the DNA TGTGCCAGCAGTTACCGTGGGGGGGGCTATGGCTACACCTTC. Its protein product is CASSYRGGGYGYTF.

The rearrangement uses TRBV29-1 and TRBJ1-1; a possible D gene is TRBD1 (6 bases). The ends were cut back, 7 bases at V and 6 bases at J, with 15 bases in the middle. The CDR3 has 12 amino acids. The germline V gene has CDR1 SQVTM and CDR2 ANQGSEA. The CDR3 sequence is CSAGRGGAEAFF. Written as DNA, the CDR3 is TGCAGCGCTGGGAGGGGGGGCGCTGAAGCTTTCTTT.

This clone was seen just once. V gene TRBV6-1 combines with J gene TRBJ2-5; 7 nucleotides line up with TRBD2. The J call may be faulty, since TRBJ2-7 better matches the DNA end. CDR3 length: 15 amino acids. Germline values: CDR1 MNHNS, CDR2 SASEGT. CDR3 loop: CASSEKPGGSYEQYF. For the CDR3, the DNA is TGTGCCAGCAGTGAAAAGCCGGGAGGATCCTACGAGCAGTACTTC.

On this clone itself: One junction end does not reproduce the germline sequence, and a read error may be involved. The chain has TRBV7-9 and TRBJ2-7; TRBD2 might be the D (5 bases). Looked up from germline, CDR1 is SEHNR and CDR2 is FQNEAQ (reference sequence). The CDR3 runs 11 residues. CDR3 region: CSSSVSDEQYF. The CDR3 DNA sequence: TGTTCCAGCAGCGTTAGCGACGAGCAGTACTTC.

J is TRBJ2-1 and V is TRBV19, with 8 bases identical to TRBD2. This CDR3 has 15 amino acids. CDR1 is LNHDA and CDR2 is SQIVND in the germline V gene (reference sequence). Trimming at V came to 3 bases and at J to 6 bases, leaving 7 bases not matched to a gene. The CDR3 is CASSIPGTSTNEQFF. Here the CDR3 DNA reads TGTGCCAGTAGTATCCCCGGGACTAGTACCAATGAGCAGTTCTTC.

This CDR3 is CASSLFRERESEETQYF. The CDR3 coding sequence is TGTGCCAGCAGCTTATTCCGAGAGCGGGAGTCGGAGGAGACCCAGTACTTC. The rearrangement joins TRBV7-9 to TRBJ2-5; 8 bases line up with TRBD2. This CDR3 comprises 17 residues. J was trimmed by 5 bases and V by 2 bases; bases with no gene match: 13. Germline V gene data show CDR1 as SEHNR and CDR2 as FQNEAQ (reference sequence).

This CDR3 reads CASSLLGGQAYEQYF. The CDR3 DNA sequence: TGTGCCAGCAGCTTACTGGGCGGGCAAGCCTACGAGCAGTACTTC. The V gene is TRBV7-2, the J gene TRBJ2-7; possibly TRBD2 for D (5 bases). This CDR3 is 15 amino acids long. Germline V gives CDR1 SGHTA, CDR2 FQGNSA. V shed 2 bases and J shed 2 bases, with 13 bases lying between them.

V is TRBV5-6 and J is TRBJ2-7; 12 bases fit TRBD2. The germline V gene encodes CDR1 SGHDT and CDR2 YYEEEE. This CDR3 contains 15 residues. V gave up 2 bases and J gave up 4 bases; unmatched junction bases: 4. This chain's CDR3 is CASSFRLAGEYEQYF. CDR3 DNA sequence: TGTGCCAGCAGCTTTAGACTAGCGGGGGAATACGAGCAGTACTTC.

On this clone: Other DNA sequences within the sample encode an identical CDR3. This rearrangement joins TRBV28 to TRBJ1-2, with D perhaps matching TRBD1 (5 bases). Deletions cut 3 bases from V and 8 bases from J, with 13 bases between. The V gene's germline CDR1 is MDHEN and CDR2 SYDVKM. CDR3 size: 13 residues. CDR3 nucleotide sequence: TGTGCCAGCAGTTTTACGGGGGGAGTCGGCTACACCTTC. Translated: CASSFTGGVGYTF.

This clone is a singleton in its sample. The chain couples TRBV9 to TRBJ1-2; the D gene is possibly TRBD1 (5 bases). V was pared by 0 bases and J by 8 bases, with 14 bases between. This CDR3 has 14 amino acids. Germline assignment: CDR1 SGDLS and CDR2 YYNGEE. The CDR3 bases are TGTGCCAGCAGCGTAGAACAGCTAGGGGTGGGCTACACCTTC. It translates to CASSVEQLGVGYTF.

This chain joins TRBV7-6 and TRBJ2-5; tentatively, D is TRBD1 (5 bases). Germline CDR1 reads SGHVS; CDR2 reads FNYEAQ. V was pared by 6 bases and J by 2 bases, with 16 bases between. This CDR3 is 15 amino acids long. Written as DNA, the CDR3 is TGTGCCAGCAGGGACAATTACCGGACGCAAGAGACCCAGTACTTC. Amino acid sequence: CASRDNYRTQETQYF.

The rearrangement joins TRBV28 to TRBJ1-2; TRBD1 aligns across 11 bases. The CDR3 consists of 17 residues. The germline V gene encodes CDR1 MDHEN and CDR2 SYDVKM. The ends lost 8 bases at V and 4 bases at J; junction bases unmatched: 15. The CDR3 coding sequence is TGTGCCAGCTCCCTCCACGGACAGGGGGCAGGTAGCTATGGCTACACCTTC. Its translation: CASSLHGQGAGSYGYTF.

The V call is TRBV5-1, the J call TRBJ1-2, with 11 bases fitting TRBD1. Germline trimming cut 3 bases from V and 4 bases from J; bases unmatched to any gene: 8. The CDR3 consists of 16 residues. CDR1 and CDR2 (germline): SGHRS, YFSETQ. The CDR3 DNA sequence: TGCGCCAGCAGCTCGAAGCCGGGACAGGGGGTCTATGGCTACACCTTC. Its protein product is CASSSKPGQGVYGYTF.

This chain joins TRBV9 and TRBJ2-7, with 7 positions matching TRBD1. The CDR3 runs to 16 residues. V shed 0 bases and J 2 bases; nucleotides not matched to a gene: 8. The germline V gene has CDR1 SGDLS and CDR2 YYNGEE. The CDR3 here is CASSVASQGDPYEQYF. For the CDR3, the DNA is TGTGCCAGCAGCGTAGCATCCCAGGGGGATCCCTACGAGCAGTACTTC.

V gene TRBV7-9 combines with J gene TRBJ2-7, with a possible D match to TRBD1 (6 bases). This CDR3 has 12 amino acids. Germline V gene data show CDR1 as SEHNR and CDR2 as FQNEAQ (reference sequence). With 8 bases removed from V and 0 bases from J, the gap between germline ends came to 8 bases. As DNA, the CDR3 is TGTGCCAGCGGGACAACCTCCTACGAGCAGTACTTC. It specifies CASGTTSYEQYF.

In its sample, this clone was seen a few times. The rearrangement links TRBV7-2 to TRBJ2-6; no clear D. Germline V gives CDR1 SGHTA, CDR2 FQGNSA. Trimming left V 6 bases short and J 0 bases short, with 15 bases between. The CDR3 loop spans 17 amino acids. CDR3 DNA sequence: TGTGCCAGCAGTCCCCTGAGGAGCGCCTCTGGGGCCAACGTCCTGACTTTC. Translated, it gives CASSPLRSASGANVLTF.

V and J are TRBV7-3 and TRBJ2-3; TRBD1 matches 7 bases. CDR3 length: 15 amino acids. V shed 5 bases, J shed 4 bases, and the junction held 9 bases outside the gene matches. The germline gives CDR1 SGHTA, CDR2 FQGTGA. The CDR3 is CASSLSTGWPDTQYF. The CDR3, as DNA: TGTGCCAGCAGCCTCTCGACAGGGTGGCCAGATACGCAGTATTTT.

The chain joins TRBV7-9 to TRBJ1-1; D is unresolved. Germline V CDR1 and CDR2: SEHNR, FQNEAQ (reference sequence). The V and J ends lost 6 bases and 4 bases respectively, with 6 bases between them. The CDR3 length is 11 residues. The CDR3 spells CASSFVTEAFF. The CDR3, as DNA: TGTGCCAGCAGTTTCGTCACTGAAGCTTTCTTT.

CDR3 protein: CASSLGGYQETQYF. Here the CDR3 DNA reads TGTGCCAGCAGCTTAGGCGGCTACCAAGAGACCCAGTACTTC. The rearrangement uses TRBV7-9 and TRBJ2-5; D is undetermined. V was shortened by 1 base and J by 0 bases, with 6 bases between the two germline ends. This CDR3 has 14 residues. CDR1 is SEHNR and CDR2 is FQNEAQ in the germline V gene (reference sequence).